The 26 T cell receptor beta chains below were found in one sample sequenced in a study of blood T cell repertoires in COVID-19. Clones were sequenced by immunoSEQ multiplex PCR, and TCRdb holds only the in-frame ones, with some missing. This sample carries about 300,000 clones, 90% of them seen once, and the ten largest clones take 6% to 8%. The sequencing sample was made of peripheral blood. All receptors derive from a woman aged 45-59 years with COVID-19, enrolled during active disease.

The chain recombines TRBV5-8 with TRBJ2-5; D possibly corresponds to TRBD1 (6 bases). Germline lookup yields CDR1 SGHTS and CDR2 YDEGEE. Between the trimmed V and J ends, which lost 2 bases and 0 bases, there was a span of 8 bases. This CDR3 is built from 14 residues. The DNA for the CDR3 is TGTGCCAGCAGCTTCAGGGGAAACCAAGAGACCCAGTACTTC. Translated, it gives CASSFRGNQETQYF.

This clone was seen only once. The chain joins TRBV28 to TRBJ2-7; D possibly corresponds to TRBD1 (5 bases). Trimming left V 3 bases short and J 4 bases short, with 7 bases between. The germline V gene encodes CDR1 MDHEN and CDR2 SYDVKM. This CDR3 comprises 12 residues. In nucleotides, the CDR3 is TGTGCCAGCAGTTTTCCAGGGTACGAGCAGTACTTC. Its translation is CASSFPGYEQYF.

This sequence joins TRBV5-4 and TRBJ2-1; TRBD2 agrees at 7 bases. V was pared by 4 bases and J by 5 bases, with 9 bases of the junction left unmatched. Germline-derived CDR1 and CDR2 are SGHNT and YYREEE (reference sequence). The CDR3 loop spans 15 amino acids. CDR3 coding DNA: TGTGCCAGCAGCCCGACTCGGACTAGGAACAATGAGCAGTTCTTC. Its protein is CASSPTRTRNNEQFF.

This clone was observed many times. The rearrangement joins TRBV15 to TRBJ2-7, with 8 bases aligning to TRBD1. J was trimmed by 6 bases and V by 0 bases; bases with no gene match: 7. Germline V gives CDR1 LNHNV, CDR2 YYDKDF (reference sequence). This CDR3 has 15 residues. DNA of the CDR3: TGTGCCACCAGCAGAGATATAGGACAGGGATCCGAGCAGTACTTC. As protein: CATSRDIGQGSEQYF.

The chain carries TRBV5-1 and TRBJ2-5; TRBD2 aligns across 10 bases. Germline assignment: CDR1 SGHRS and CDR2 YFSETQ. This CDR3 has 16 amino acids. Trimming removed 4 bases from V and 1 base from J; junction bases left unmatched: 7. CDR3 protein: CASSPGSSGGQETQYF. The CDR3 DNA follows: TGCGCCAGCAGCCCCGGCTCTAGCGGGGGCCAAGAGACCCAGTACTTC.

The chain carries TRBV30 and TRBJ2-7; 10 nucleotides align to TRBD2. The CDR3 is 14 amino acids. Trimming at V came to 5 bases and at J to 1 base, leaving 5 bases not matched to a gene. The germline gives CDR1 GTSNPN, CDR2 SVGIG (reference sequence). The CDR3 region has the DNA TGTGCCTGGGGCCCGGGACTAGCGTCCTACGAGCAGTACTTC. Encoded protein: CAWGPGLASYEQYF.

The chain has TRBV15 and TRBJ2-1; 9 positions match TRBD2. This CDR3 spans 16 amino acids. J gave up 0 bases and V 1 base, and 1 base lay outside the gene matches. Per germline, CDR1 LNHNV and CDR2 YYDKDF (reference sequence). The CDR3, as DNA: TGTGCCACCAGCAGAGGACTAGCGGCCTCCTACAATGAGCAGTTCTTC. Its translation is CATSRGLAASYNEQFF.

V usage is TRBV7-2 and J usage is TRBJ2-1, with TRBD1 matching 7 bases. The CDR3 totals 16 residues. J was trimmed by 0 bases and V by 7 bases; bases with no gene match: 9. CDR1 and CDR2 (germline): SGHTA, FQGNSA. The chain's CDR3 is CASTFMGQISYNEQFF. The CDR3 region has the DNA TGTGCCAGCACCTTTATGGGACAGATCTCCTACAATGAGCAGTTCTTC.

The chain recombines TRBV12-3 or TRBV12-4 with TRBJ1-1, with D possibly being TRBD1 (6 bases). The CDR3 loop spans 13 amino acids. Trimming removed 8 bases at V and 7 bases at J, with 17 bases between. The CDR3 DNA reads TGTGCCAGCTTAGAAGGGGGACCTTATGAAGCTTTCTTT. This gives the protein CASLEGGPYEAFF.

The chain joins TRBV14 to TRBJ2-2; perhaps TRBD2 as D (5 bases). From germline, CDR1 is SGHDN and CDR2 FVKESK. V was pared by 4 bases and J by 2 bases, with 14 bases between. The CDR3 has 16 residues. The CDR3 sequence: CASSRRTAKNTGELFF. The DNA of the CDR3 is TGTGCCAGCAGCCGAAGGACTGCGAAAAACACCGGGGAGCTGTTTTTT.

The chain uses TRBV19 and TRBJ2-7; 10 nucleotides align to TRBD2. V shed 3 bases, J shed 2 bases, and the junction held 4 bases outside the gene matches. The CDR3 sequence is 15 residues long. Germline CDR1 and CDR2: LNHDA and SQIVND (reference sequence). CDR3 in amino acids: CASSISGRSPYEQYF. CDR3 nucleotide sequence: TGTGCCAGTAGTATTAGCGGGAGGAGCCCCTACGAGCAGTACTTC.

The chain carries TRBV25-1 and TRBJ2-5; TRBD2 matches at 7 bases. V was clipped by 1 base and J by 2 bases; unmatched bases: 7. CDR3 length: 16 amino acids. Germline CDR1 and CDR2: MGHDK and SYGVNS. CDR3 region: CASSEFGGRVQETQYF. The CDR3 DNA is TGTGCCAGCAGTGAATTTGGGGGGAGGGTACAAGAGACCCAGTACTTC. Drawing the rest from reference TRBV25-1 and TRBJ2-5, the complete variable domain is EADIYQTPRYLVIGTGKKITLECSQTMGHDKMYWYQQDPGMELHLIHYSYGVNSTEKGDLSSESTVSRIRTEHFPLTLESARPSHTSQYLCASSEFGGRVQETQYFGPGTRLLVL.

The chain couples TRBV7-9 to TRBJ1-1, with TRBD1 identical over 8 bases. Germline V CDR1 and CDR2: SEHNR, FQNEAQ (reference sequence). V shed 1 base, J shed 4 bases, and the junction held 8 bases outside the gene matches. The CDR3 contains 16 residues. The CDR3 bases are TGTGCCAGCAGCTTAGGAGGAGGACAGGGCGGCACTGAAGCTTTCTTT. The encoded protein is CASSLGGGQGGTEAFF.

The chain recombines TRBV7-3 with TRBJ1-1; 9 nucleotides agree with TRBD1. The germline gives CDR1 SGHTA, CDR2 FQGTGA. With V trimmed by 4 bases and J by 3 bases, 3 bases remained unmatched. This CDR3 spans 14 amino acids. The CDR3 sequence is CASSWGQGYTEAFF. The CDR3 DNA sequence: TGTGCCAGCAGCTGGGGACAGGGCTACACTGAAGCTTTCTTT.

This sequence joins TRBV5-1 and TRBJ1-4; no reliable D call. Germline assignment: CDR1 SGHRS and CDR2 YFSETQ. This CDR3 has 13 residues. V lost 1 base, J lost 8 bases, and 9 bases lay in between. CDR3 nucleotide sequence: TGCGCCAGCAGCTTGAATACGGGAGAAAAACTGTTTTTT. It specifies CASSLNTGEKLFF.

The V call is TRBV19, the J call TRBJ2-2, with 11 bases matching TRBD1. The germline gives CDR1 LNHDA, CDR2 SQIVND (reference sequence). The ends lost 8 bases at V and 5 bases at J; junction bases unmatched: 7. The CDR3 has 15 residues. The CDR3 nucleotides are TGTGCCAGTGTTGGACAGGGGGCGGGTACCGGGGAGCTGTTTTTT. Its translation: CASVGQGAGTGELFF.

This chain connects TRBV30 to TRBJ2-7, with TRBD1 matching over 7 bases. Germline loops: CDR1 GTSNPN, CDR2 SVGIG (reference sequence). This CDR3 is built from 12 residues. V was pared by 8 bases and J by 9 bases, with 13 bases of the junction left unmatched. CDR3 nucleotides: TGTGCCGCCGGGACAGTACCCATCGGGCAGTACTTC. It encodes CAAGTVPIGQYF.

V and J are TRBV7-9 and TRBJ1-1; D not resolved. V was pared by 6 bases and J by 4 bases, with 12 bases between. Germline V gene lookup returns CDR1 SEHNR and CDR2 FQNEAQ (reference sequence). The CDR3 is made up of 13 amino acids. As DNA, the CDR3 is TGTGCCAGCAGATGGGTGGAGGGCACTGAAGCTTTCTTT. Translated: CASRWVEGTEAFF.

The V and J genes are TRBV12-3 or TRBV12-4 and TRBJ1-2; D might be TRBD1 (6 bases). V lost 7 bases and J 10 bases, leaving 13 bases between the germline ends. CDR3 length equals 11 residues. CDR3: CASTGGAPYTF. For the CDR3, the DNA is TGTGCCAGCACCGGGGGGGCTCCCTACACCTTC.

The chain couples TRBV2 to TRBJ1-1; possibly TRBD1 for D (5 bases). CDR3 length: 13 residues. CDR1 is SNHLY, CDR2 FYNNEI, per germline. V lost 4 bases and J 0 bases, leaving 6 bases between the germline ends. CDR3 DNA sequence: TGTGCCAGCAGTGGGACATTGAACACTGAAGCTTTCTTT. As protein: CASSGTLNTEAFF.

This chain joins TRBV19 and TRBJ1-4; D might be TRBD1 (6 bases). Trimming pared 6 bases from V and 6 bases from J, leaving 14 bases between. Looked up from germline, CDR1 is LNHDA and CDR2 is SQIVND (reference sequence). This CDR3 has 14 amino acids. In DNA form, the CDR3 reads TGTGCCAGTAGCAACAGGGCGTTTGATGAAAAACTGTTTTTT. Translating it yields CASSNRAFDEKLFF.

The CDR3 nucleotides are TGTGCCAGCAGCGCGGGACAGGGAATAGATACGCAGTATTTT. Its protein product is CASSAGQGIDTQYF. V usage is TRBV11-2 and J usage is TRBJ2-3, with TRBD1 identical over 9 bases. The ends lost 5 bases at V and 5 bases at J; junction bases unmatched: 5. This CDR3 is 14 amino acids long. Germline assignment: CDR1 SGHAT and CDR2 FQNNGV.

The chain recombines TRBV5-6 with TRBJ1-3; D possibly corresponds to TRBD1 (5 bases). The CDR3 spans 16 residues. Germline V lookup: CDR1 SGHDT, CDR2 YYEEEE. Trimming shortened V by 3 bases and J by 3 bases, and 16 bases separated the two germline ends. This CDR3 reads CASSSRQGGGGNTIYF. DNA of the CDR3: TGTGCCAGCAGCTCACGTCAGGGAGGTGGTGGAAACACCATATATTTT.

The CDR3 DNA reads as TGTGCCAGCAGTTTGTACAGATCCGGGACTAGCGGTCTAAATGAGCAGTTCTTC. Its translation is CASSLYRSGTSGLNEQFF. The chain has TRBV27 and TRBJ2-1, with 11 bases that match TRBD2. This CDR3 contains 18 residues. Germline V gene data show CDR1 as MNHEY and CDR2 as SMNVEV (reference sequence). The trim removed 3 bases at V and 7 bases at J, leaving 14 bases unmatched.

In DNA form, the CDR3 reads TGTGCCAGCAGCTCATACAGGGGGATAGGCTACACCTTC. Translated, it gives CASSSYRGIGYTF. V is TRBV11-3 and J is TRBJ1-2, with 8 bases that match TRBD1. Per germline, CDR1 SGHNT and CDR2 YENEEA. The V and J ends lost 4 bases and 8 bases, in that order; junction bases with no gene match: 6. The CDR3 has 13 amino acids.

CDR3 in amino acids: CASGSGQGWAYGYTF. Written as DNA, the CDR3 is TGTGCCTCTGGCTCGGGTCAGGGGTGGGCTTATGGCTACACCTTC. The chain is built from TRBV3-1 (or the pseudogene TRBV3-2) and TRBJ1-2; weak D call: TRBD1 (6 bases). CDR3 length: 15 amino acids. Trimming shortened V by 11 bases and J by 5 bases, and 24 bases separated the two germline ends. The germline CDR1 and CDR2 sequences are LGHDT and YNNKEL (reference sequence).